The clone carrying this T cell receptor (beta chain) was picked up many times. The entry originates in a study of T-cell reconstitution after alpha-beta-depleted transplantation in children. Unique molecular identifiers featured in how the TCRbeta library was prepared. TCRdb called the PCR reads again in MiXCR, with one record for every CDR3 protein. This table has nearly 400,000 distinct CDR3 sequences, roughly 21% appearing once. The receptor comes from a human donor who donated a stem cell graft to a child with acute myeloid leukemia. The sequencing here drew on PBMCs from the stem cell graft donor, taken from the stem cell graft.

The CDR3 protein is CSSQGAGNTEAFF. The CDR3 DNA is TGCAGCTCACAGGGGGCGGGGAACACTGAAGCTTTCTTT. This sequence joins TRBV29-1 and TRBJ1-1, with TRBD1 matching 9 bases. V trimming: 8 bases; J trimming: 1 base; junction bases outside the gene matches: 5. Germline CDR1 reads SQVTM; CDR2 reads ANQGSEA. There are 13 residues in the CDR3.